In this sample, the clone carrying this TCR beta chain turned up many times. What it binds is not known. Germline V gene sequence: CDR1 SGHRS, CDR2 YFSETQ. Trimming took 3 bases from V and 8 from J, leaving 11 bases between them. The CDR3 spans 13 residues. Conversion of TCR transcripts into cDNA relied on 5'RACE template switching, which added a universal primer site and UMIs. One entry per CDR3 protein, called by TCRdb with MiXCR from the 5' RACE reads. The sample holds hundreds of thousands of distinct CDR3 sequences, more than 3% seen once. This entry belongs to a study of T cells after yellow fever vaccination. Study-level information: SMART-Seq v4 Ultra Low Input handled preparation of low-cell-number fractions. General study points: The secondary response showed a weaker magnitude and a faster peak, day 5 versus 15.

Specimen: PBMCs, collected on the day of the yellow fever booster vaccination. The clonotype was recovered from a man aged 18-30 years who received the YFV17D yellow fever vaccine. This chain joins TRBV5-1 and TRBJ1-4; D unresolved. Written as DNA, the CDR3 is TGCGCCAGCAGCTGGCAGCCAGACGAAAAACTGTTTTTT. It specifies CASSWQPDEKLFF.